This TCR beta chain was documented in a study of PD-1 blockade in classical Hodgkin lymphoma. Specified time point: cycle 4 day 1 (C4D1), after less than 7 weeks of nivolumab. With no exception, relapse followed autologous stem cell transplantation in all patients, and brentuximab vedotin exposure varied. This clone was counted a single time. Per the germline V gene, CDR1 is MGHRA and CDR2 is YSYEKL. Between the trimmed V and J ends, which lost 2 bases and 1 base, there was a span of 5 bases. CDR3 length: 13 amino acids. Clones were read by immunoSEQ multiplex PCR, and TCRdb kept only the in-frame ones, dropping some. Among roughly 25,000 clones listed, roughly 76% were seen once.

V and J are TRBV4-1 and TRBJ1-2; D is ambiguous. This TCR was recovered from a human donor with classical Hodgkin lymphoma. The sequencing here drew on peripheral blood mononuclear cells (PBMCs), taken before the fourth cycle of nivolumab. The CDR3 nucleotides read TGCGCCAGCAGCCAACGGGGTAACTATGGCTACACCTTC. Residues: CASSQRGNYGYTF.